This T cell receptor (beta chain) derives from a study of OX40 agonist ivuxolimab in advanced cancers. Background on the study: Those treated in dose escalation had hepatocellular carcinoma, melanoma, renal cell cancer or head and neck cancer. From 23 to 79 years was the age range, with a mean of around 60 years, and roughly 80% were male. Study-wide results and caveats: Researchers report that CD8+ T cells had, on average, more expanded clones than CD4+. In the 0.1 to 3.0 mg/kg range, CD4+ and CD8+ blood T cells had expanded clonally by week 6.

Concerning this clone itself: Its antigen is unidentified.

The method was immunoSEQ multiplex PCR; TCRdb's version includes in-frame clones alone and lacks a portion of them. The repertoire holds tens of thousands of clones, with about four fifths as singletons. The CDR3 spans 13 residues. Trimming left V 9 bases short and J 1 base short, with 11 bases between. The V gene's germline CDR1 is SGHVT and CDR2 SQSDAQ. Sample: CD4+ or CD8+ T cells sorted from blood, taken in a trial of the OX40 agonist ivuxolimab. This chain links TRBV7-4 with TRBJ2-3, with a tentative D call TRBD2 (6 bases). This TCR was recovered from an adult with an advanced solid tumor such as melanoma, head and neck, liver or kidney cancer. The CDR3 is CASRRRGTDTQYF. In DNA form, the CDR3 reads TGTGCCAGTAGGAGGAGGGGCACAGATACGCAGTATTTT.